This T cell receptor (beta chain) is drawn from a study of blood T cell repertoires in COVID-19. Cohort placement rested on clinical history that participants reported themselves. The CDR3 has 17 residues. V was shortened by 4 bases and J by 7 bases, with 24 bases between the two germline ends. Germline V lookup: CDR1 SGHRS, CDR2 YFSETQ. The authors' processing: How many nucleated cells were present was estimated from reference gene primer amplification. Sequencing was performed with immunoSEQ multiplex PCR; in TCRdb, only in-frame clones are kept and a portion is missing. V, J and clone size are those of that table, while D and trimming were read from the DNA. The table has about 270,000 clones, under 95% seen once.

The source of this sequence is a man aged 35 to 55 who had been exposed to COVID-19. The sample taken for sequencing was PBMCs or T cells enriched from blood (not recorded which). This chain connects TRBV5-1 to TRBJ2-1; D perhaps matches TRBD2 (6 bases). The CDR3 sequence: CASSPEGSSELLNEQFF. The CDR3 region has the DNA TGCGCCAGCAGCCCGGAGGGTTCTAGCGAGTTGCTTAATGAGCAGTTCTTC.